The present T cell receptor beta chain was sequenced within a study of post-analysis software for immune sequencing data. About the study: Progressive-relapsing, secondary progressive and relapsing-remitting multiple sclerosis were among the disease courses included.

This CDR3 comprises 20 residues. Germline assignment: CDR1 MNHEY and CDR2 SMNVEV (reference sequence). Trimming left V 0 bases short and J 0 bases short, with 18 bases between. Study outcomes and limitations: Samples sharing a preparation batch grouped tightly together when assessed by F measure. People with multiple sclerosis had a significantly lower normalized Chao1 diversity than controls did. TRBV5-6, TRBV5-1 and TRBV20-1 belonged to a set of roughly five TRBV segments that were more frequent in patients than controls.

Incorporated into the TCR beta cDNA libraries were unique molecular identifiers, which served to reduce PCR and sequencing biases. The yield from roughly 1 to 10 million T cells was approximately 500,000 cDNA molecules in total. A single record per CDR3 protein comes from TCRdb applying MiXCR to the PCR reads. Here the sample spans roughly 870,000 distinct CDR3 sequences, 53% being singletons. In its sample, this clonotype was seen many times. Its antigen is unidentified. The genes are TRBV27 and TRBJ1-6, with D possibly matching TRBD1 (5 bases). The clonotype comes from a girl between 10 and 17 years old with multiple sclerosis. The material sequenced was blood. The CDR3 sequence: CASSLSVPWGASSYNSPLHF. As DNA, the CDR3 is TGTGCCAGCAGTTTATCGGTACCGTGGGGCGCGAGCTCCTATAATTCACCCCTCCACTTT.